The 10 T cell receptor beta chains in this list originate from one sample, sequenced in a study of human T cells and chemical hapten exposure. One entry per CDR3 protein, called by TCRdb with MiXCR from the RACE reads. Of some 110,000 distinct CDR3 sequences in the sample, roughly an eighth are singletons; the top ten hold 1.6%. Time point meaning: pre-sensitization, week 0. As to treatment: therapeutic diphenylcyclopropenone sensitization with weekly scalp DPC. Sequenced material: whole blood, taken in connection with sensitization to the hapten diphenylcyclopropenone (DPC). These receptors originate from a woman in her 50s with alopecia areata. Some clones in this sample may be carry-over from other donors' samples.

This clonotype was seen ten or more times. The chain recombines TRBV7-6 with TRBJ2-3; D call uncertain. The CDR3 has 14 amino acids. Looked up from germline, CDR1 is SGHVS and CDR2 is FNYEAQ. The V gene lost 0 bases and the J gene lost 0 bases, with 4 bases spanning the gap. In nucleotides, the CDR3 is TGTGCCAGCAGCTTAGCGGGAAGCACAGATACGCAGTATTTT. As protein: CASSLAGSTDTQYF.

This clonotype was seen a few times. The CDR3 is CASIGSVNSPLHF. The CDR3 DNA is TGTGCCAGCATAGGGTCAGTGAATTCACCCCTCCACTTT. V and J are TRBV28 and TRBJ1-6; D remains unclear. The germline V gene encodes CDR1 MDHEN and CDR2 SYDVKM. This CDR3 is 13 amino acids long. Trimming took off 7 bases at V and 7 bases at J, with 11 bases between the two ends.

The chain links TRBV28 to TRBJ2-5, with TRBD1 as a possible D gene (6 bases). The V gene lost 1 base and the J gene lost 5 bases, with 11 bases spanning the gap. The length of the CDR3 is 14 residues. Germline CDR1 is MDHEN and CDR2 is SYDVKM. In nucleotides, the CDR3 is TGTGCCAGCAGTTTATATGGGGGCACGGAGACCCAGTACTTC. Translating gives CASSLYGGTETQYF.

This clonotype turned up a few times. The chain has TRBV12-3 or TRBV12-4 and TRBJ1-5; no reliable D call. Trimming pared 0 bases from V and 4 bases from J, leaving 7 bases between. The CDR3 totals 14 residues. CDR3 coding DNA: TGTGCCAGCAGTTTAGCGCTGCAGAATCAGCCCCAGCATTTT. Amino acids: CASSLALQNQPQHF.

In its sample, this clonotype was seen many times. The chain links TRBV23-1 to TRBJ1-5; no definite D call. TRBV23-1 is designated an ORF whose function remains uncertain. CDR3 size: 15 residues. V was clipped by 0 bases and J by 7 bases, with 13 bases between them. This CDR3 reads CASSQSRRRSQPQHF. The CDR3 DNA sequence: TGCGCCAGCAGTCAATCACGGAGGAGGAGCCAGCCCCAGCATTTT.

CDR3: CASSYSRGEGNEKLFF. CDR3 coding DNA: TGTGCCAGCAGTTACTCAAGAGGGGAGGGTAATGAAAAACTGTTTTTT. This chain joins TRBV6-5 and TRBJ1-4; possible D gene TRBD1, 5 bases. This CDR3 has 16 amino acids. Trimming removed 0 bases at V and 4 bases at J, with 12 bases between. The V gene's germline CDR1 is MNHEY and CDR2 SVGAGI.

There are many counts of this clonotype. The rearrangement uses TRBV7-2 and TRBJ1-1; D remains ambiguous. The CDR3 length is 16 residues. CDR1 and CDR2 from the germline V gene are SGHTA and FQGNSA. Trimming took off 5 bases at V and 1 base at J, with 17 bases between the two ends. This CDR3 is CASSLPLGFTNTEAFF. The CDR3 DNA reads TGTGCCAGCAGCCTCCCTTTAGGATTTACGAACACTGAAGCTTTCTTT. The full variable domain, its missing parts supplied by reference TRBV7-2 and TRBJ1-1, is GAGVSQSPSNKVTEKGKDVELRCDPISGHTALYWYRQSLGQGLEFLIYFQGNSAPDKSGLPSDRFSAERTGGSVSTLTIQRTQQEDSAVYLCASSLPLGFTNTEAFFGQGTRLTVV.

The table lists this clonotype with a few counts. This chain links TRBV5-4 with TRBJ2-3, with 13 bases identical to TRBD2. V was clipped by 1 base and J by 4 bases; unmatched bases: 0. CDR3 size: 15 residues. CDR1 is SGHNT and CDR2 is YYREEE in the germline V gene (reference sequence). The CDR3 spells CASSLTSGRADTQYF. Here the CDR3 DNA reads TGTGCCAGCAGCTTGACTAGCGGGAGGGCAGATACGCAGTATTTT.

The V call is TRBV10-3, the J call TRBJ2-5, with D perhaps assigned TRBD1 or TRBD2 (5 bases each). Germline CDR1 reads ENHRY; CDR2 reads SYGVKD. V was clipped by 5 bases and J by 9 bases, with 22 bases between them. This CDR3 comprises 15 residues. The CDR3 bases are TGTGCCATCAGTCCCTCCGGGGCCAACTTGAGGGCCCAGTACTTC. This translates into CAISPSGANLRAQYF.

This clonotype was found a few times. The chain uses TRBV6-2 or TRBV6-3 and TRBJ2-1; the match to TRBD1 covers 10 bases. CDR3 length equals 14 residues. Germline V gene lookup returns CDR1 MNHEY and CDR2 SVGEGT. V lost 5 bases to trimming and J lost 7 bases; unmatched junction nucleotides: 5. CDR3 DNA: TGTGCCAGCAGTCGGGACAGGGGCTGGAATGAGCAGTTCTTC. Its translation: CASSRDRGWNEQFF.